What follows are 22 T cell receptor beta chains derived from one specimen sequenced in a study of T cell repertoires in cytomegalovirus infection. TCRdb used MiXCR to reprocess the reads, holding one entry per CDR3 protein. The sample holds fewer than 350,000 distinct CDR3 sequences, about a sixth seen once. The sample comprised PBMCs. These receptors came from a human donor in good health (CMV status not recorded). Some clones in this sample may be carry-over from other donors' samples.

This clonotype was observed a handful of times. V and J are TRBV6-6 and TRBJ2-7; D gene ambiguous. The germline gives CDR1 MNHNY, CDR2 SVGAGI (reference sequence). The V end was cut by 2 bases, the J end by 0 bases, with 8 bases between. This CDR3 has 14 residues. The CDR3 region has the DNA TGTGCCAGCAGTTACCCCGGCAGCTCCTACGAGCAGTACTTC. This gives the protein CASSYPGSSYEQYF.

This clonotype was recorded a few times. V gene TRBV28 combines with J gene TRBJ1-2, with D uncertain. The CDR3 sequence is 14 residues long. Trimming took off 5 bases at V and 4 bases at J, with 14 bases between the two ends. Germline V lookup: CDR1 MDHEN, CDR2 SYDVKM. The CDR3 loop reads CASSIGSPAYGYTF. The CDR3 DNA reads TGTGCCAGCAGTATTGGGTCCCCCGCCTATGGCTACACCTTC.

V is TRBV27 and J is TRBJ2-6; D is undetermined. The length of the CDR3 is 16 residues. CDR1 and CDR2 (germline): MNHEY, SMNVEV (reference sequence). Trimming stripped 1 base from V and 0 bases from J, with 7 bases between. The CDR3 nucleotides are TGTGCCAGCAGTTTATGGCCTCTCTCTGGGGCCAACGTCCTGACTTTC. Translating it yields CASSLWPLSGANVLTF.

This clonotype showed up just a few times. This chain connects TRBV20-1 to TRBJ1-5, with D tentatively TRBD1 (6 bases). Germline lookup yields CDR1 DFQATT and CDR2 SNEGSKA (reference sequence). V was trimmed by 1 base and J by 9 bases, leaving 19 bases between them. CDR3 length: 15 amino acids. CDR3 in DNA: TGCAGTGCTAGAGGGCCGGACAGCCTCTTGGGGCCCCAGCATTTT. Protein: CSARGPDSLLGPQHF.

This chain's CDR3 is CASLAEVYNEQFF. As DNA, the CDR3 is TGTGCCAGCCTCGCCGAGGTGTACAATGAGCAGTTCTTC. The V and J genes are TRBV2 and TRBJ2-1; no definite D call. CDR3 length: 13 residues. Trimming took 8 bases from V and 4 from J, leaving 12 bases between them. Germline V CDR1 and CDR2: SNHLY, FYNNEI.

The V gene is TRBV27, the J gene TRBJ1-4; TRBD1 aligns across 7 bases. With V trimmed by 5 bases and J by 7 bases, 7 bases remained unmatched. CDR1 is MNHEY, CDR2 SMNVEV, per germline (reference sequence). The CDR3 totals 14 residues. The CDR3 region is CASSRQGEAEKLFF. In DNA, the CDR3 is TGTGCCAGCAGTCGTCAGGGGGAGGCTGAAAAACTGTTTTTT.

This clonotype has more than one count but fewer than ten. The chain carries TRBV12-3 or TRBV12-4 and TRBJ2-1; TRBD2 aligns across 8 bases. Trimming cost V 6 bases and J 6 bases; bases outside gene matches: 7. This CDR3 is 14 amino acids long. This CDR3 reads CASSVGGASNEQFF. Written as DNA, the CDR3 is TGTGCCAGCAGCGTCGGGGGGGCCAGCAATGAGCAGTTCTTC.

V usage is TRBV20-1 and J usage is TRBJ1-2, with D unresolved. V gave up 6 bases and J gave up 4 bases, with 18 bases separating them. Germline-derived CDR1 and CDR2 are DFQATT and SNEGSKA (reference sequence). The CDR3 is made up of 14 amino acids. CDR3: CSAITSPTGYGYTF. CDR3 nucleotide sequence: TGCAGTGCAATTACCTCACCGACGGGCTATGGCTACACCTTC.

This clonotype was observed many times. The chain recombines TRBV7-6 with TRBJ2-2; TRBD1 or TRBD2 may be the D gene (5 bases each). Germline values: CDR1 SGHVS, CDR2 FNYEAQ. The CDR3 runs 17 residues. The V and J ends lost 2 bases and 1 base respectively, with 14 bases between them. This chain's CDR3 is CASSLSRGTGNTGELFF. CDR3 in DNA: TGTGCCAGCAGCTTATCCCGTGGGACGGGGAACACCGGGGAGCTGTTTTTT.

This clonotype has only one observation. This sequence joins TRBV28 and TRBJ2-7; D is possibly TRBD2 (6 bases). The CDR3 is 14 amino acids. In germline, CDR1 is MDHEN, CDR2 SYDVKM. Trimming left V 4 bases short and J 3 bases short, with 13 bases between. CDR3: CASSSGGAHYEQYF. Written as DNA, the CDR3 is TGTGCCAGCAGTTCCGGGGGAGCTCACTACGAGCAGTACTTC.

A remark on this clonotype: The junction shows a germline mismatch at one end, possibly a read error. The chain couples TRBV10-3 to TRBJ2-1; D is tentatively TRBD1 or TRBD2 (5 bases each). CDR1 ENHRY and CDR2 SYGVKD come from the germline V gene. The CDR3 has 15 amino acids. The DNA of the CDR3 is TGTGCCATCAGTGAAATGGCCGGGGCCTACAGTGAGCAGTTCTTC. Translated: CAISEMAGAYSEQFF.

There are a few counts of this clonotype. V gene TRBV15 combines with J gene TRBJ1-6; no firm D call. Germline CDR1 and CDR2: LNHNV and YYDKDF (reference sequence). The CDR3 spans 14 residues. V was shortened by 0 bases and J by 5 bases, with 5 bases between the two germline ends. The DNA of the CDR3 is TGTGCCACCAGCAGAGATCCGGATAATTCACCCCTCCACTTT. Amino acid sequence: CATSRDPDNSPLHF.

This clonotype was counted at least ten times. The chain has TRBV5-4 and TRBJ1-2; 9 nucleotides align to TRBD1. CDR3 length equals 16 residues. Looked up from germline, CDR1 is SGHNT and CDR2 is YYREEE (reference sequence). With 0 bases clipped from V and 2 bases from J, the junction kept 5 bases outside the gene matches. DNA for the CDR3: TGTGCCAGCAGCTTGGGGACAGGGGTACGAAACTATGGCTACACCTTC. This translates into CASSLGTGVRNYGYTF.

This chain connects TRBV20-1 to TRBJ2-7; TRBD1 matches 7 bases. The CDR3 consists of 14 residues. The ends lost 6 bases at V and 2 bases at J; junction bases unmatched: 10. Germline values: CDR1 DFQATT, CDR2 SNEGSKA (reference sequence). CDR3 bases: TGCAGTGCGCCAAATACCGGGACAGCCTACGAGCAGTACTTC. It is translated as CSAPNTGTAYEQYF.

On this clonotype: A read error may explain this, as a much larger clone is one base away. The CDR3 nucleotides read TGTGCCAGCAGTTACTCCCCGGTATCTGGAAACTCCATATATTTT. Its protein is CASSYSPVSGNSIYF. The chain combines TRBV6-8 with TRBJ1-3; D not certain. The CDR3 is 15 amino acids. Per germline, CDR1 MNHGY and CDR2 SAAAGT.

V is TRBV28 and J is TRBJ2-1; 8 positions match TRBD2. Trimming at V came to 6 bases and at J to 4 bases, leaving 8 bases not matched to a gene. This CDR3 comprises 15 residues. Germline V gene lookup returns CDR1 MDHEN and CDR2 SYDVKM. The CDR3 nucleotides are TGTGCCAGCAGCCCCGGGGGGGCGGGATACAATGAGCAGTTCTTC. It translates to CASSPGGAGYNEQFF.

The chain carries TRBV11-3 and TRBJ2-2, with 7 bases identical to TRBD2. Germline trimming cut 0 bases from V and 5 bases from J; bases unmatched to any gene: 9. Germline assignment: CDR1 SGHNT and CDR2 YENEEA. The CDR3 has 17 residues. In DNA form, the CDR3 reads TGTGCCAGCAGCTTAGACGGCTCCGGGAGGAAGACCGGGGAGCTGTTTTTT. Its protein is CASSLDGSGRKTGELFF.

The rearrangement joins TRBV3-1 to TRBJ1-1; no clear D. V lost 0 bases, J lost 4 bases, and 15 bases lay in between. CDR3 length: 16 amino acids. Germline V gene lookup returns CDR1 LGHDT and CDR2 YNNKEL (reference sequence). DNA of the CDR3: TGTGCCAGCAGCCAAGATAAGTACCTTTATCCCACTGAAGCTTTCTTT. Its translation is CASSQDKYLYPTEAFF.

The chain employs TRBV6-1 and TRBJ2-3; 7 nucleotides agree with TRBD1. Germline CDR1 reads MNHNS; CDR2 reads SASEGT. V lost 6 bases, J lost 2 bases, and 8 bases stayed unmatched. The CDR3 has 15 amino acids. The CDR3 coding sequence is TGTGCCAGCAGCAACAGGGGACCTACCACAGATACGCAGTATTTT. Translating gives CASSNRGPTTDTQYF.

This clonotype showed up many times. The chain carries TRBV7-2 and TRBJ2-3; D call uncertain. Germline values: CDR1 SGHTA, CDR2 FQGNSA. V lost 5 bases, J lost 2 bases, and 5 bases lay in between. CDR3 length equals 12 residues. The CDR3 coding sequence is TGTGCCAGCAGCCCCTTCACAGATACGCAGTATTTT. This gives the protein CASSPFTDTQYF.

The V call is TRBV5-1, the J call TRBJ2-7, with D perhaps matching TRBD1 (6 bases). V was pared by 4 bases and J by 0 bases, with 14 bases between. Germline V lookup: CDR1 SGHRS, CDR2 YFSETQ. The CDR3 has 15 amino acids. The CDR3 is CASSPDSSPSYEQYF. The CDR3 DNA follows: TGCGCCAGCAGCCCGGACAGTTCTCCCTCCTACGAGCAGTACTTC.

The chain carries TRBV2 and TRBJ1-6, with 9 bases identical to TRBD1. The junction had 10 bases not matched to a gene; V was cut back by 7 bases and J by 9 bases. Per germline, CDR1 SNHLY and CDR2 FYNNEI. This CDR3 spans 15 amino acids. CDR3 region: CASTRTGAQASPLHF. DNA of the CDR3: TGTGCCAGCACCCGGACAGGGGCGCAGGCTTCACCCCTCCACTTT.